This entry features one T cell receptor (beta chain) sequence. Its specificity is not known. Germline trimming cut 1 base from V and 4 bases from J; bases unmatched to any gene: 1. Germline V gene lookup returns CDR1 GTSNPN and CDR2 SVGIG (reference sequence). The CDR3 is 15 amino acids. These data originate in a study of OX40 agonist ivuxolimab in advanced cancers. About the study: Past anti-PD-1, anti-PD-L1 or anti-CTLA-4 therapy was accepted, and 30% to 50% had received some. Three patients, one with hepatocellular carcinoma and two with cutaneous melanoma, achieved partial responses. Regarding the study as a whole: Compared with others, partial responders at 0.1-3.0 mg/kg displayed clonal expansion among the lowest. Clonal expansion was seen in CD4+ and CD8+ blood T cells by week 6 at 0.1 to 3.0 mg/kg.

TCRdb's copy holds only in-frame clones and misses some; the assay was immunoSEQ multiplex PCR. The table shows roughly 70,000 clones, with 84% occurring only once. Sequenced here: CD4+ or CD8+ T cells sorted from blood, sampled in a trial of the OX40 agonist ivuxolimab. The clonotype originates from an adult with an advanced solid tumor such as melanoma, head and neck, liver or kidney cancer. This sequence joins TRBV30 and TRBJ2-3; the match to TRBD2 covers 14 bases. The CDR3 nucleotides read TGTGCCTGGAGTGCGACTAGCGGGGGGGCAGATACGCAGTATTTT. Its translation: CAWSATSGGADTQYF.